This T cell receptor (beta chain) was captured in a study of spatial heterogeneity in lung cancer. TCRdb ran MiXCR on the 5' RACE reads and lists one entry per CDR3 protein. There are tens of thousands of distinct CDR3 sequences in the sample; roughly 5.2% occur only once, and 11% lies in the top ten. As to time point: sample taken at primary tumor resection. This CDR3 has 13 amino acids. Germline loops: CDR1 KGHDR, CDR2 SFDVKD. Trimming left V 3 bases short and J 8 bases short, with 12 bases between. The J gene is TRBJ1-1, the V gene TRBV24-1; a possible D gene is TRBD1 (6 bases). The sequence was obtained from a male donor with early-stage non-small cell lung cancer. Sequencing used PBMCs, obtained at surgery. As DNA, the CDR3 is TGTGCCACCAGTGATACAGGGTTGCGCGAAGCTTTCTTT. Translation: CATSDTGLREAFF.